This T cell receptor (beta chain) was sequenced in a study of regulatory T cells in long-lasting Graves disease. Details on this clonotype: A much larger clone lies one base from this, so it may be a read error.

Specified time point: persistent/refractory GD, antithyroid drugs over 5 years with positive TRAb. There was RNA extracted from PBMCs, and the TCR library was made from it. For TCR beta, libraries came from iRepertoire HTBI primers and Arm-PCR of CDR3 regions. TCRdb used MiXCR to reprocess the multiplex PCR reads, holding one entry per CDR3 protein. The table shows some 340,000 distinct CDR3 sequences, with roughly 25% occurring only once. This CDR3 contains 14 residues. Germline V gives CDR1 SGHTA, CDR2 FQGNSA. This sequence was found in a woman between 35 and 50 years old with Graves disease. The sequenced sample was peripheral blood mononuclear cells (PBMCs), obtained when the disease was refractory, from a patient treated with antithyroid drugs. The chain uses TRBV7-2 and TRBJ2-5, with 8 bases lining up with TRBD2. The CDR3 protein is CASSRILAEEAQYF. The DNA of the CDR3 is TGTGCCAGCAGCCGAATACTAGCGGAAGAGGCCCAGTACTTC.